Detailed here is one T cell receptor beta chain. Its antigen remains unidentified. This CDR3 comprises 14 residues. The J segment lost 6 bases and the V segment lost 2 bases, leaving 8 bases of the junction unmatched. Germline CDR1 is SGHRS and CDR2 is YFSETQ. These data belong to a study of shared clonotypes between healthy human individuals. General study results and limits: Tissue TCR repertoires likely differ from these blood-only repertoires. Since donors were few, the genetic and exposure-history diversity represented was limited.

The repertoire was sequenced with immunoSEQ multiplex PCR; TCRdb's copy has only in-frame clones and lacks some. The sample contains 550,000 to 600,000 clones, around three quarters of which appear only once. Samples left unsorted employed about 100 million PBMCs for genomic DNA. The chain uses TRBV5-1 and TRBJ2-7, with TRBD2 matching over 7 bases. This TCR was recovered from a woman between 40 and 50 years old in good health. Some clones in this sample may be carry-over from other donors' samples. The sequencing sample was made of PBMCs. The CDR3 is CASSFGASGSEQYF. The DNA for the CDR3 is TGCGCCAGCAGCTTTGGGGCTAGCGGTTCCGAGCAGTACTTC.